This is a list of T cell receptor beta chains from one sample in a study of CD8 T cells in ankylosing spondylitis. TCRdb fed the 5' RACE reads into MiXCR, producing one record per CDR3 protein. The sample holds about 420,000 distinct CDR3 sequences, about a fifth seen once. The sequenced material came from blood, either unsorted or a sorted T cell fraction (not recorded which). The receptors derive from a male donor with ankylosing spondylitis. The CDR3 runs from the conserved cysteine through the conserved F or W. Fields, in order: CDR3 DNA, CDR3 protein, V gene, D gene, J gene, clone size. The D gene is left open where the match is weak. Clone size appears in some rows only: once, few, many, or a class for an expanded clone.

CDR3 DNA: TGCAGCGCCGCAGGGTCGAGCTCTGGAAACACCATATATTTT
CDR3 protein: CSAAGSSSGNTIYF
V gene: TRBV29-1
D gene: -
J gene: TRBJ1-3
clone size: many

CDR3 DNA: TGTGCCAGCAGACCGGACAGGGTGAGCGGGGAGCTGTTTTTT
CDR3 protein: CASRPDRVSGELFF
V gene: TRBV7-2
D gene: TRBD1
J gene: TRBJ2-2
clone size: -

CDR3 DNA: TGTGCCAGCAGCTGGGACAGGGGGCAGGTTTATGAGCAGTTCTTC
CDR3 protein: CASSWDRGQVYEQFF
V gene: TRBV12-3/TRBV12-4
D gene: TRBD1
J gene: TRBJ2-1
clone size: -

CDR3 DNA: TGTGCCAGCAGCTCGCGACAGGGTAACACCGGGGAGCTGTTTTTT
CDR3 protein: CASSSRQGNTGELFF
V gene: TRBV11-3
D gene: TRBD1
J gene: TRBJ2-2
clone size: -

CDR3 DNA: TGCGCCAGCAGCGGGCAGATCACCGGGGAGCTGTTTTTT
CDR3 protein: CASSGQITGELFF
V gene: TRBV5-1
D gene: -
J gene: TRBJ2-2
clone size: few

CDR3 DNA: TGTGCCAGCAGTTATAGCGGGACCCAAGAGACCCAGTACTTC
CDR3 protein: CASSYSGTQETQYF
V gene: TRBV12-3/TRBV12-4
D gene: TRBD2
J gene: TRBJ2-5
clone size: -

CDR3 DNA: TGCGCCAGCAGCCTTTCCGTTAACAATGAGCAGTTCTTC
CDR3 protein: CASSLSVNNEQFF
V gene: TRBV5-1
D gene: -
J gene: TRBJ2-1
clone size: -

CDR3 DNA: TGTGCCAGCACGAGGACAGGGACTTCCTATAATTCACCCCTCCACTTT
CDR3 protein: CASTRTGTSYNSPLHF
V gene: TRBV28
D gene: TRBD1
J gene: TRBJ1-6
clone size: -

CDR3 DNA: TGCAGCGTTGACCCGACTAGTGGAGCCTACAATGAGCAGTTCTTC
CDR3 protein: CSVDPTSGAYNEQFF
V gene: TRBV29-1
D gene: -
J gene: TRBJ2-1
clone size: many

CDR3 DNA: TGTGCCAGCAGCTCGTTCAATCAGCCCCAGCATTTT
CDR3 protein: CASSSFNQPQHF
V gene: TRBV7-2
D gene: -
J gene: TRBJ1-5
clone size: few

CDR3 DNA: TGCGCCAGCAGCTCCGGACAGGCGTTCACTGAAGCTTTCTTT
CDR3 protein: CASSSGQAFTEAFF
V gene: TRBV5-1
D gene: TRBD1
J gene: TRBJ1-1
clone size: many

CDR3 DNA: TGTGCCAGCAGCTTAGGGACAGGGGTTAGCGGGAGCGAGCAGTACTTC
CDR3 protein: CASSLGTGVSGSEQYF
V gene: TRBV11-3
D gene: -
J gene: TRBJ2-7
clone size: -

CDR3 DNA: TGTGCCAGCAGCCAACTCCAGAATTATGAGCAGTTCTTC
CDR3 protein: CASSQLQNYEQFF
V gene: TRBV12-3/TRBV12-4
D gene: -
J gene: TRBJ2-1
clone size: few

CDR3 DNA: TGTGCCAGCAGGTTTCGGGTGGGCAATGAGCAGTTCTTC
CDR3 protein: CASRFRVGNEQFF
V gene: TRBV7-2
D gene: -
J gene: TRBJ2-1
clone size: few

CDR3 DNA: TGTGCCACCGCCCGGGGGGGGGCTAGTGGCTACACCTTC
CDR3 protein: CATARGGASGYTF
V gene: TRBV12-3/TRBV12-4
D gene: -
J gene: TRBJ1-2
clone size: -

CDR3 DNA: TGCGCCAGCAGCTTGAGCGCTAGCGGAAGAGCAGATACGCAGTATTTT
CDR3 protein: CASSLSASGRADTQYF
V gene: TRBV5-1
D gene: TRBD2
J gene: TRBJ2-3
clone size: few

CDR3 DNA: TGTGCCACCAGTGCCCGGGACAGGGGCAATCAGCCCCAGCATTTT
CDR3 protein: CATSARDRGNQPQHF
V gene: TRBV24-1
D gene: TRBD1
J gene: TRBJ1-5
clone size: few

CDR3 DNA: TGTGCCAGCTCCGCACTCCAACCAGGGGACAATGAGCAGTTCTTC
CDR3 protein: CASSALQPGDNEQFF
V gene: TRBV18
D gene: -
J gene: TRBJ2-1
clone size: -

CDR3 DNA: TGTGCCAGCAGCCAAGGGCTGGACACAGATACGCAGTATTTT
CDR3 protein: CASSQGLDTDTQYF
V gene: TRBV3-1
D gene: -
J gene: TRBJ2-3
clone size: many

CDR3 DNA: TGCAGTGCTAGAAACCCAGGTCCTGGCACAGATACGCAGTATTTT
CDR3 protein: CSARNPGPGTDTQYF
V gene: TRBV20-1
D gene: -
J gene: TRBJ2-3
clone size: -

CDR3 DNA: TGTGCCATCAGTGCAGGCCCTAGCAATCAGCCCCAGCATTTT
CDR3 protein: CAISAGPSNQPQHF
V gene: TRBV10-3
D gene: -
J gene: TRBJ1-5
clone size: -

CDR3 DNA: TGTGCCAGCAGCCCGGGGGAGGATCAGCCCCAGCATTTT
CDR3 protein: CASSPGEDQPQHF
V gene: TRBV12-3/TRBV12-4
D gene: -
J gene: TRBJ1-5
clone size: few

CDR3 DNA: TGTGCCAGCAGTTACCGGGGCAGTTCCACAGATACGCAGTATTTT
CDR3 protein: CASSYRGSSTDTQYF
V gene: TRBV6-5
D gene: -
J gene: TRBJ2-3
clone size: -

CDR3 DNA: TGCGCCAGCAGCTTGGATTCTGGAAGGGCAGATACGCAGTATTTT
CDR3 protein: CASSLDSGRADTQYF
V gene: TRBV5-1
D gene: -
J gene: TRBJ2-3
clone size: few

CDR3 DNA: TGTGCCACCAGTGAGGGGACAGGTTACAATGAGCAGTTCTTC
CDR3 protein: CATSEGTGYNEQFF
V gene: TRBV24-1
D gene: TRBD1
J gene: TRBJ2-1
clone size: -

CDR3 DNA: TGCGCCAGCAGCTTGGAGGGACAGGTTGTTAAGACCCAGTACTTC
CDR3 protein: CASSLEGQVVKTQYF
V gene: TRBV5-1
D gene: TRBD1
J gene: TRBJ2-5
clone size: few

CDR3 DNA: TGTGCCATCAGTTTCCAATTGGCCGGATCTGGGGCCAACGTCCTGACTTTC
CDR3 protein: CAISFQLAGSGANVLTF
V gene: TRBV10-3
D gene: -
J gene: TRBJ2-6
clone size: few

CDR3 DNA: TGCAGCGCCGAAGGGCCAGCGGGAAGCTCCTACGAGCAGTACTTC
CDR3 protein: CSAEGPAGSSYEQYF
V gene: TRBV29-1
D gene: TRBD2
J gene: TRBJ2-7
clone size: -

CDR3 DNA: TGTGCCAGCAGCCCTTCAGCGGGAGTCGATGAGCAGTTCTTC
CDR3 protein: CASSPSAGVDEQFF
V gene: TRBV27
D gene: TRBD2
J gene: TRBJ2-1
clone size: many

CDR3 DNA: TGTGCCAGCAGTGAAGGGCAGAACTATGGCTACACCTTC
CDR3 protein: CASSEGQNYGYTF
V gene: TRBV2
D gene: -
J gene: TRBJ1-2
clone size: -

CDR3 DNA: TGTGCCAGCAAGGGACAGGGGGCCCCAGCTTTCTTT
CDR3 protein: CASKGQGAPAFF
V gene: TRBV6-1
D gene: TRBD1
J gene: TRBJ1-1
clone size: few

CDR3 DNA: TGCGCCAGCAGCTTGGGGCAGGGCAATGGCTACACCTTC
CDR3 protein: CASSLGQGNGYTF
V gene: TRBV5-1
D gene: -
J gene: TRBJ1-2
clone size: -

CDR3 DNA: TGTGCCAGCACAGAGACTAGCGGGAGTCTTAATGAGCAGTTCTTC
CDR3 protein: CASTETSGSLNEQFF
V gene: TRBV2
D gene: TRBD2
J gene: TRBJ2-1
clone size: -

CDR3 DNA: TGCGCCAGCAGCCAAGATGCGCTAGCGGGAGGTCTCGAGCAGTACTTC
CDR3 protein: CASSQDALAGGLEQYF
V gene: TRBV4-1
D gene: TRBD2
J gene: TRBJ2-7
clone size: few

CDR3 DNA: TGTGCCAGCAGCAAATTTACCGGGGAGCTGTTTTTT
CDR3 protein: CASSKFTGELFF
V gene: TRBV21-1
D gene: -
J gene: TRBJ2-2
clone size: few

CDR3 DNA: TGCAGTGCTCCAGACAGGGTGGATGAAAAACTGTTTTTT
CDR3 protein: CSAPDRVDEKLFF
V gene: TRBV20-1
D gene: TRBD1
J gene: TRBJ1-4
clone size: -

CDR3 DNA: TGTGCCACCAGAAGGGCGGGAGCCGAGACCCAGTACTTC
CDR3 protein: CATRRAGAETQYF
V gene: TRBV27
D gene: TRBD2
J gene: TRBJ2-5
clone size: few

CDR3 DNA: TGTGCCAGCAGTTTAGGGGGGACCGGGGAGCTGTTTTTT
CDR3 protein: CASSLGGTGELFF
V gene: TRBV7-3
D gene: -
J gene: TRBJ2-2
clone size: many

CDR3 DNA: TGTGCCAGCAGCTTACCAGGGGGAAGAAGCTCCTACGAGCAGTACTTC
CDR3 protein: CASSLPGGRSSYEQYF
V gene: TRBV7-9
D gene: TRBD1
J gene: TRBJ2-7
clone size: few

CDR3 DNA: TGTGCCAGCAGTTACTCCGGACAGGGCAATCAGCCCCAGCATTTT
CDR3 protein: CASSYSGQGNQPQHF
V gene: TRBV6-5
D gene: TRBD1
J gene: TRBJ1-5
clone size: few

CDR3 DNA: TGTGCCAGCAGCTTAGTTTCAGGGGCCCCCCTCTCCTACGAGCAGTACTTC
CDR3 protein: CASSLVSGAPLSYEQYF
V gene: TRBV7-2
D gene: -
J gene: TRBJ2-7
clone size: -

CDR3 DNA: TGTGCCAGCAGTGACTCGAACAGGGGGGACTATGGCTACACCTTC
CDR3 protein: CASSDSNRGDYGYTF
V gene: TRBV6-4
D gene: TRBD1
J gene: TRBJ1-2
clone size: -

CDR3 DNA: TGTGCCATCAGTCCGAATTTAGGACCGACGGTCAACAATGAGCAGTTCTTC
CDR3 protein: CAISPNLGPTVNNEQFF
V gene: TRBV10-3
D gene: -
J gene: TRBJ2-1
clone size: -

CDR3 DNA: TGTGCCAGCAGCTTAGCGGTCTGGGACTACGAGCAGTACTTC
CDR3 protein: CASSLAVWDYEQYF
V gene: TRBV7-2
D gene: -
J gene: TRBJ2-7
clone size: -

CDR3 DNA: TGCGCCAGCAGCGGGGGACTAGCGGGACACAATGAGCAGTTCTTC
CDR3 protein: CASSGGLAGHNEQFF
V gene: TRBV5-1
D gene: TRBD2
J gene: TRBJ2-1
clone size: few

CDR3 DNA: TGTGCCAGCAGCCCGGGACTAGCGGGACGCCGGAACACCGGGGAGCTGTTTTTT
CDR3 protein: CASSPGLAGRRNTGELFF
V gene: TRBV7-3
D gene: TRBD2
J gene: TRBJ2-2
clone size: -

CDR3 DNA: TGTGCCAGCAGCTTAGACTCTGGGACCGCTACCTACGAGCAGTACTTC
CDR3 protein: CASSLDSGTATYEQYF
V gene: TRBV11-3
D gene: -
J gene: TRBJ2-7
clone size: -

CDR3 DNA: TGTGCCAGCTCACCACTTTCGGGAGCTGGGAGCTACGAGCAGTACTTC
CDR3 protein: CASSPLSGAGSYEQYF
V gene: TRBV18
D gene: -
J gene: TRBJ2-7
clone size: -

CDR3 DNA: TGTGCCAGCCGACAGGGGGTTCACCCCCAGCATTTT
CDR3 protein: CASRQGVHPQHF
V gene: TRBV12-3/TRBV12-4
D gene: TRBD1
J gene: TRBJ1-5
clone size: -

CDR3 DNA: TGCAGCTCCGCCGGGACAGGGGTTGGCGAGCAGTTCTTC
CDR3 protein: CSSAGTGVGEQFF
V gene: TRBV29-1
D gene: TRBD1
J gene: TRBJ2-1
clone size: few

CDR3 DNA: TGTGCCACCAGTGATTCCGACGCGGGACATTACAATGAGCAGTTCTTC
CDR3 protein: CATSDSDAGHYNEQFF
V gene: TRBV24-1
D gene: -
J gene: TRBJ2-1
clone size: -

CDR3 DNA: TGTGCCAGCAGCAGGGGACGCGGAATTTTTATGAACACTGAAGCTTTCTTT
CDR3 protein: CASSRGRGIFMNTEAFF
V gene: TRBV6-1
D gene: -
J gene: TRBJ1-1
clone size: -

CDR3 DNA: TGCAGCGTTGCCCAGGTTACCTTTAGCACAGATACGCAGTATTTT
CDR3 protein: CSVAQVTFSTDTQYF
V gene: TRBV29-1
D gene: -
J gene: TRBJ2-3
clone size: -

CDR3 DNA: TGCAGTGCTAGCTTTCCGGGACCCAGCACAGATACGCAGTATTTT
CDR3 protein: CSASFPGPSTDTQYF
V gene: TRBV20-1
D gene: -
J gene: TRBJ2-3
clone size: few

CDR3 DNA: TGCAGTGCTACGGGACGGGTGGCTAGCAATGAGCAGTTCTTC
CDR3 protein: CSATGRVASNEQFF
V gene: TRBV20-1
D gene: -
J gene: TRBJ2-1
clone size: few

CDR3 DNA: TGCAGTGCTATCCATCATGGCAGGCAAAACACCGGGGAGCTGTTTTTT
CDR3 protein: CSAIHHGRQNTGELFF
V gene: TRBV20-1
D gene: -
J gene: TRBJ2-2
clone size: few

CDR3 DNA: TGCAGTGCCCTGCTAGTTAACAATGAGCAGTTCTTC
CDR3 protein: CSALLVNNEQFF
V gene: TRBV20-1
D gene: -
J gene: TRBJ2-1
clone size: -